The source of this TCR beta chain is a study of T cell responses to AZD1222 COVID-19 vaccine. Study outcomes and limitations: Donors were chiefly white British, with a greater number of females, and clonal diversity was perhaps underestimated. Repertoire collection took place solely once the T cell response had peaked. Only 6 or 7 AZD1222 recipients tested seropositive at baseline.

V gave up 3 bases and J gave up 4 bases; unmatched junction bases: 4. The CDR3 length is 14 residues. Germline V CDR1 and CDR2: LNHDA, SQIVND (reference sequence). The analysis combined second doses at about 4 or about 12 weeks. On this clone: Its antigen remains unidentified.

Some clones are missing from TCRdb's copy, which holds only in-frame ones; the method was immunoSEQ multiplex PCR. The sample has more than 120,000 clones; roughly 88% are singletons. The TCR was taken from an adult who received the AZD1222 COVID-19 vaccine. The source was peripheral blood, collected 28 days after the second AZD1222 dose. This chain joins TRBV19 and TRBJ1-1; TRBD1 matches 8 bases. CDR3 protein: CASSIQGASTEAFF. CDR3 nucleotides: TGTGCCAGTAGTATTCAGGGGGCTAGCACTGAAGCTTTCTTT.